This T cell receptor (beta chain) was retrieved from a study of Ad26.COV2.S vaccination and SARS-CoV-2 variants. The repertoire was sequenced with immunoSEQ multiplex PCR; TCRdb's copy has only in-frame clones and lacks some. The table lists hundreds of thousands of clones, more than 75% of them singletons. Treatment defined: some 20 received Ad26.COV2.S at low or high dose, single or two shots; roughly 5 received placebo; per-sample allocation not given. After the first vaccine or placebo injection, samples were drawn on day 63. Deletions cut 1 base from V and 2 bases from J, with 7 bases between. Germline CDR1 and CDR2: SGHNT and YENEEA. This CDR3 contains 14 residues.

This receptor was identified in a person between 18 and 59 years old who received the Ad26.COV2.S COVID-19 vaccine or a placebo. The specimen was peripheral blood, collected in a trial of Ad26.COV2.S vaccine versus placebo. The chain carries TRBV11-3 and TRBJ2-3; the D gene is possibly TRBD1 (6 bases). The CDR3 region is CASSLGTATDTQYF. The CDR3 DNA sequence: TGTGCCAGCAGCTTAGGGACAGCCACAGATACGCAGTATTTT.